The rows below give T cell receptor beta chains drawn from one sample of a study of OX40 agonist ivuxolimab in advanced cancers. The method was immunoSEQ multiplex PCR; TCRdb's version includes in-frame clones alone and lacks a portion of them. The sample carries 100,000 or so clones, 70% to 90% recorded once. This specimen consisted of CD4+ or CD8+ T cells sorted from blood, obtained in a trial of the OX40 agonist ivuxolimab. These receptors all come from an adult with an advanced solid tumor such as melanoma, head and neck, liver or kidney cancer. CDR3s include the opening cysteine and the closing phenylalanine or tryptophan. The D gene is left open where the match is weak. The listing skips clone size in some rows; elsewhere it reads once, few, many or a size class.

J gene | clone size | D gene | V gene | CDR3 protein | CDR3 DNA
TRBJ1-5 | NA | NA | TRBV30 | CAWSGGENQPQHF | TGTGCCTGGAGTGGGGGGGAGAATCAGCCCCAGCATTTT
TRBJ2-1 | NA | NA | TRBV20-1 | CSALSYNEQFF | TGCAGCGCGCTGAGCTACAATGAGCAGTTCTTC
TRBJ1-1 | NA | NA | TRBV5-1 | CASSLAVGAINTEAFF | TGCGCCAGCAGCTTGGCTGTCGGAGCAATTAACACTGAAGCTTTCTTT
TRBJ2-1 | NA | TRBD2 | TRBV7-8 | CASSLRITSGGNEQFF | TGTGCCAGCAGCTTACGTATCACTAGCGGGGGGAATGAGCAGTTCTTC
TRBJ1-1 | once | NA | TRBV7-8 | CASSSRDTRDTEAFF | TGTGCCAGCAGCTCCCGGGACACCAGGGACACTGAAGCTTTCTTT
TRBJ1-1 | NA | TRBD1 | TRBV14 | CASSQDYRGRMNTEAFF | TGTGCCAGCAGCCAGGATTACAGGGGGCGCATGAACACTGAAGCTTTCTTT
TRBJ2-2 | NA | NA | TRBV5-1 | CASSLDWGGIGTGELFF | TGCGCCAGCAGCTTGGATTGGGGGGGCATTGGCACCGGGGAGCTGTTTTTT
TRBJ2-1 | NA | TRBD1 | TRBV28 | CASSPLVGQGGTEQFF | TGTGCCAGCAGCCCCCTTGTGGGACAGGGGGGGACTGAGCAGTTCTTC
TRBJ2-7 | NA | TRBD1 | TRBV7-2 | CASSRQGAFGNEQYF | TGTGCCAGCAGCCGCCAGGGGGCGTTTGGGAACGAGCAGTACTTC
TRBJ1-1 | NA | NA | TRBV7-2 | CASSAQGEEAFF | TGTGCCAGCAGCGCACAGGGCGAAGAAGCTTTCTTT
TRBJ2-7 | NA | TRBD2 | TRBV6-1 | CASIVGLAGDYEQYF | TGTGCCAGCATAGTTGGACTAGCGGGGGATTACGAGCAGTACTTC
TRBJ2-1 | NA | TRBD1 | TRBV27 | CASSSRTGGDDNEQFF | TGTGCCAGCAGTTCACGGACAGGGGGCGATGACAATGAGCAGTTCTTC
TRBJ2-1 | NA | TRBD2 | TRBV6-1 | CASSEYPPWREGDEQFF | TGTGCCAGCAGTGAATATCCTCCGTGGCGGGAGGGGGATGAGCAGTTCTTC
TRBJ2-4 | NA | NA | TRBV11-2 | CASSSWAQGSGYHNF | NA
TRBJ2-1 | once | TRBD2 | TRBV7-3 | CASSYGTSFEQFF | TGTGCCAGCAGCTACGGGACTAGTTTTGAGCAGTTCTTC
TRBJ2-3 | NA | TRBD2 | TRBV10-3 | CAISESTSGYTDTQYF | TGTGCCATCAGTGAGTCAACTAGCGGGTACACAGATACGCAGTATTTT
TRBJ2-1 | NA | TRBD1 | TRBV7-3 | CASSLDRGREQFF | TGTGCCAGCAGCCTGGACAGGGGCCGTGAGCAGTTCTTC
TRBJ2-1 | NA | TRBD2 | TRBV4-1 | CASSQTSGSYNEQFF | TGCGCCAGCAGCCAGACTAGCGGGAGCTACAATGAGCAGTTCTTC